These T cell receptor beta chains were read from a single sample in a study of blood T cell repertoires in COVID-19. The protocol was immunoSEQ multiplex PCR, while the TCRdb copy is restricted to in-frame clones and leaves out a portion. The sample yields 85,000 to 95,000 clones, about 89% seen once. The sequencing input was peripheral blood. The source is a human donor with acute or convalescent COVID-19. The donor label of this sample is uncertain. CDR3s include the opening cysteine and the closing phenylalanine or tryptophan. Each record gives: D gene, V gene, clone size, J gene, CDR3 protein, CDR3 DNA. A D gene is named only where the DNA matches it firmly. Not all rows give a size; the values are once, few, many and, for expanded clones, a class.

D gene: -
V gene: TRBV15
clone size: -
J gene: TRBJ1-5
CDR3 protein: CATSRDPISNQPQHF
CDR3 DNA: TGTGCCACCAGCCGGGATCCGATTAGCAATCAGCCCCAGCATTTT

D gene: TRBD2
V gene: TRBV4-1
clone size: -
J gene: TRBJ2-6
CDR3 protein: CASSQDSSGRRSGANVLTF
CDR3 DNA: TGCGCCAGCAGCCAAGATAGTAGCGGGAGACGCTCTGGGGCCAACGTCCTGACTTTC

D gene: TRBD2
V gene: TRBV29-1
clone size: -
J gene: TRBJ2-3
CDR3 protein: CSVEAGGDTQYF
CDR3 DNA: TGCAGCGTTGAGGCCGGGGGGGATACGCAGTATTTT

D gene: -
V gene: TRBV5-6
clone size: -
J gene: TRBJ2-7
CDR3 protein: CASSLIQPYEQYF
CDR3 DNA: TGTGCCAGCAGCTTGATACAGCCCTACGAGCAGTACTTC

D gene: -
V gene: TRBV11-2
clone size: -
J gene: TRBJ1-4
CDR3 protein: CASSLGGVTNEKLFF
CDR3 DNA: TGTGCCAGCAGCTTAGGGGGGGTTACTAATGAAAAACTGTTTTTT

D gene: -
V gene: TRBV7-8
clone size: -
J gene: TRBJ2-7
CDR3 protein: CASSLVLGPYEQYF
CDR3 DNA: TGTGCCAGCAGCTTAGTGCTCGGTCCCTACGAGCAGTACTTC

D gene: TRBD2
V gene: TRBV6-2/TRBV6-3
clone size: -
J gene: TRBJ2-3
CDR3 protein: CASSRGSGGSTDTQYF
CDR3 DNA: TGTGCCAGCAGCCGGGGTAGCGGGGGGAGCACAGATACGCAGTATTTT

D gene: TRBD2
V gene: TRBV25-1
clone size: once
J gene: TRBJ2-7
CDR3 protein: CASSDFMASGSYEQYF
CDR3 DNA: TGTGCCAGCAGTGATTTTATGGCTAGCGGCTCCTACGAGCAGTACTTC

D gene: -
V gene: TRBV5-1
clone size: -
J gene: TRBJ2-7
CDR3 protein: CASSLDGLTGQYF
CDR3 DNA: TGCGCCAGCAGCCTGGACGGTTTGACGGGGCAGTACTTC

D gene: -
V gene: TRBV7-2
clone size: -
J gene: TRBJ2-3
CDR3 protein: CASSLGLTDTQYF
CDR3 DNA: TGTGCCAGCAGCTTGGGGCTTACAGATACGCAGTATTTT

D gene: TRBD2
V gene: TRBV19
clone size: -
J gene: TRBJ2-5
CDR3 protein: CASSIRPAGIRETQYF
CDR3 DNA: TGTGCCAGTAGTATCCGTCCAGCGGGGATCAGGGAGACCCAGTACTTC

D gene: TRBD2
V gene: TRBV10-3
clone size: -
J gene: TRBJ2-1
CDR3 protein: CAISEFLAGGSGKYNEQFF
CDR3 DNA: TGTGCCATCAGTGAATTTTTAGCGGGGGGGAGCGGCAAATACAATGAGCAGTTCTTC

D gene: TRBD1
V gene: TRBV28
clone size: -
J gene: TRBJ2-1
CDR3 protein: CASSEGDRGFYNEQFF
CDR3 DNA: TGTGCCAGCAGCGAAGGCGACAGGGGGTTTTACAATGAGCAGTTCTTC

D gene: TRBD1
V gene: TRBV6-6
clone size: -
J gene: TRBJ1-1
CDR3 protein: CASRYRGMNTEAFF
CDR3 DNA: TGTGCCAGCAGGTACAGGGGAATGAACACTGAAGCTTTCTTT

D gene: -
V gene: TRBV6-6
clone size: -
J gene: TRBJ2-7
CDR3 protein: CASTLAGNYEQYF
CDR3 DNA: TGTGCCAGCACCTTAGCAGGGAATTACGAGCAGTACTTC

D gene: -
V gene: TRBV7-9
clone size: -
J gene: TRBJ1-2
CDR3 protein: CASSFGQGGYTF
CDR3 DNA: TGTGCCAGCAGCTTCGGCCAGGGTGGCTACACCTTC

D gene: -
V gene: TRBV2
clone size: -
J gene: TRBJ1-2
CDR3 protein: CASSEVDWETGNGYTF
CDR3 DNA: TGTGCCAGCAGTGAAGTGGATTGGGAGACAGGAAACGGCTACACCTTC

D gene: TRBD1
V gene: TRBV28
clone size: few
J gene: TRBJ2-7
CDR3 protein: CASADRVYEQYF
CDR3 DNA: TGTGCCAGCGCTGACAGGGTGTACGAGCAGTACTTC

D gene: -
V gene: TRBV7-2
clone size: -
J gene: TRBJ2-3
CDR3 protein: CASSLSTDTQYF
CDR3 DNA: TGTGCCAGCAGCCTAAGCACAGATACGCAGTATTTT

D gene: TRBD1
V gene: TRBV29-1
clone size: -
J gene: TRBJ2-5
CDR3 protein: CSVGLQGAETQYF
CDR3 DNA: TGCAGCGTTGGGCTGCAGGGGGCTGAGACCCAGTACTTC

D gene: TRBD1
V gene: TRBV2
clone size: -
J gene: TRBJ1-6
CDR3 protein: CASSRDSEIPNSPLHF
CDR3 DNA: TGTGCCAGCAGCAGGGACAGCGAAATTCCTAATTCACCCCTCCACTTT

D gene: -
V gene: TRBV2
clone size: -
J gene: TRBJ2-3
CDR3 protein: CASSGGLRADTQYF
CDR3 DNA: TGTGCCAGCAGTGGAGGTCTGAGGGCAGATACGCAGTATTTT

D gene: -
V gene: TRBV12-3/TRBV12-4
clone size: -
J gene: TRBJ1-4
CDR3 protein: CASSFRAGEKLFF
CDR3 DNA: TGTGCCAGCAGTTTTAGGGCGGGGGAAAAACTGTTTTTT

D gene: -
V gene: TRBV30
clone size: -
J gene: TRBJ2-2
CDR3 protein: CAWSPFREGELFF
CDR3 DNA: TGTGCCTGGAGTCCCTTCAGGGAAGGGGAGCTGTTTTTT

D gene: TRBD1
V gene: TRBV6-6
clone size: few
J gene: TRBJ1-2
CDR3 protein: CASSYSNRGSGYTF
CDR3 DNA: TGTGCCAGCAGTTACTCGAACAGGGGCTCAGGCTACACCTTC

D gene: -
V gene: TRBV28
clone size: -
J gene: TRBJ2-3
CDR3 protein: CASSLLQGTDTQYF
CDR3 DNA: TGTGCCAGCAGTCTCCTCCAGGGTACAGATACGCAGTATTTT

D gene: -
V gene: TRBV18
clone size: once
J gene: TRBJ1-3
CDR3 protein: CASSPNSARGSGNTIYF
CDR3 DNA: TGTGCCAGCTCACCAAACTCTGCCCGAGGGTCTGGAAACACCATATATTTT

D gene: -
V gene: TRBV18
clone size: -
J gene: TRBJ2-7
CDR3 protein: CASSPLPPGYEQYF
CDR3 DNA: TGTGCCAGCTCACCACTGCCGCCCGGGTACGAGCAGTACTTC

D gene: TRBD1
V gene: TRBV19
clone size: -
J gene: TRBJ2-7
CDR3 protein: CASSAKGQGTYEQYF
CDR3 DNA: TGTGCCAGTAGTGCGAAGGGACAGGGGACCTACGAGCAGTACTTC

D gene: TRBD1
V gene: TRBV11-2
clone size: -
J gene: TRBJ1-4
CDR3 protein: CASRLGQNNEKLFF
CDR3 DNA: TGTGCCAGCAGACTGGGACAGAACAATGAAAAACTGTTTTTT

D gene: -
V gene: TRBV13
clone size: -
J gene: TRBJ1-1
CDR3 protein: CASSFLGEDTEAFF
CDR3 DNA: TGTGCCAGCAGCTTCCTAGGGGAGGACACTGAAGCTTTCTTT

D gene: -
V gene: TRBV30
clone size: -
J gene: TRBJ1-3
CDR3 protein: CAWSRTRGNSIYF
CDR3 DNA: TGTGCCTGGAGTAGGACGCGGGGCAATAGCATATATTTT

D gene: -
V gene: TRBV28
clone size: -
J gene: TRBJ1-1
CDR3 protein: CASSSGGEGDTEAFF
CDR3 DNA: TGTGCCAGCAGTAGTGGTGGGGAGGGGGACACTGAAGCTTTCTTT